This T cell receptor beta chain was sequenced in a study of control samples from healthy donors and cancer patients. Germline assignment: CDR1 SGHRS and CDR2 YFSETQ. Deletions cut 0 bases from V and 4 bases from J, with 7 bases between. The CDR3 consists of 14 residues. This table comes from immunoSEQ multiplex PCR, and its TCRdb copy is limited to in-frame clones, with some not included. The sample carries about 160,000 clones, about 94% recorded once. The sample taken for sequencing was PBMCs. The receptor comes from a man aged 60 to 69 with colorectal cancer. This chain uses TRBV5-1 with TRBJ1-4; D call uncertain. CDR3 sequence: CASSLDVFNEKLFF. As DNA, the CDR3 is TGCGCCAGCAGCTTGGACGTTTTTAATGAAAAACTGTTTTTT.